What follows are 28 T cell receptor beta chains derived from one specimen sequenced in a study of graft-versus-host responses after intestinal transplantation. Measured with immunoSEQ multiplex PCR; TCRdb has only the in-frame clones, and not every one. Counted here are approximately 90,000 clones, roughly 80% occurring once; the ten biggest clones make up 0.75% to 0.85%. These receptors lack a known antigen. The source material was unstimulated CD4+ T cells sorted from spleen or lymph node cells, sampled before intestinal transplant. The receptors here all came from a human donor who received an intestinal transplant.

The J gene is TRBJ1-3, the V gene TRBV2; D is unresolved. The germline V gene encodes CDR1 SNHLY and CDR2 FYNNEI. V shed 6 bases and J shed 4 bases, with 4 bases lying between them. This CDR3 contains 11 residues. The CDR3 loop is CASSYGNTIYF. The CDR3 nucleotides are TGTGCCAGCAGCTACGGAAACACCATATATTTT.

The J gene is TRBJ2-5, the V gene TRBV5-1; the match to TRBD2 covers 9 bases. Germline V lookup: CDR1 SGHRS, CDR2 YFSETQ. J was trimmed by 5 bases and V by 7 bases; bases with no gene match: 6. The CDR3 runs 13 residues. CDR3 residues: CASGGGAEETQYF. The CDR3 nucleotides are TGCGCCAGCGGCGGGGGGGCCGAGGAGACCCAGTACTTC.

A single count supports this clone. The chain recombines TRBV4-1 with TRBJ1-5, with D possibly matching TRBD1 (6 bases). The CDR3 is 14 amino acids. V was trimmed by 3 bases and J by 3 bases, leaving 9 bases between them. The germline V gene encodes CDR1 MGHRA and CDR2 YSYEKL. The CDR3 region is CASSHGQYNQPQHF. The CDR3 DNA reads TGCGCCAGCAGCCACGGACAGTACAATCAGCCCCAGCATTTT.

The rearrangement uses TRBV5-1 and TRBJ1-3; perhaps TRBD1 as D (5 bases). This CDR3 has 15 residues. Germline CDR1 is SGHRS and CDR2 is YFSETQ. V shed 0 bases and J shed 4 bases, with 11 bases lying between them. The CDR3 region is CASSLAGRSGNTIYF. In DNA, the CDR3 is TGCGCCAGCAGCTTGGCAGGGAGGTCCGGAAACACCATATATTTT.

CDR3 amino acids: CAISPAGTEETQYF. The CDR3 nucleotides are TGTGCCATCAGTCCTGCCGGGACAGAAGAGACCCAGTACTTC. This chain connects TRBV10-3 to TRBJ2-5; TRBD1 matches at 7 bases. The CDR3 extends over 14 amino acids. V was pared by 5 bases and J by 3 bases, with 6 bases of the junction left unmatched. Germline V gene sequence: CDR1 ENHRY, CDR2 SYGVKD.

This clone was found a few times. This chain joins TRBV15 and TRBJ1-6, with D possibly being TRBD1 (5 bases). V was trimmed by 1 base and J by 7 bases, leaving 11 bases between them. From germline, CDR1 is LNHNV and CDR2 YYDKDF (reference sequence). The CDR3 covers 15 residues. CDR3 nucleotide sequence: TGTGCCACCAGCAGAGGGGGCACGCTGAATTCACCCCTCCACTTT. It encodes CATSRGGTLNSPLHF.

This chain connects TRBV18 to TRBJ2-7; 10 bases agree with TRBD2. Germline trimming cut 3 bases from V and 6 bases from J; bases unmatched to any gene: 5. The CDR3 is made up of 14 amino acids. Germline CDR1 and CDR2: KGHSH and LQKENI. CDR3 amino acids: CASSPGTSGTEQYF. For the CDR3, the DNA is TGTGCCAGCTCACCGGGTACTAGCGGGACCGAGCAGTACTTC.

The chain carries TRBV11-2 and TRBJ2-3; TRBD2 agrees at 7 bases. V shed 5 bases and J 1 base; nucleotides not matched to a gene: 12. Germline CDR1 SGHAT, CDR2 FQNNGV. The CDR3 sequence is 17 residues long. The CDR3 loop is CASSRSPSGNRTDTQYF. The CDR3 DNA follows: TGTGCCAGCAGCAGATCGCCCAGCGGGAACCGCACAGATACGCAGTATTTT.

Concerning this clone itself: This sample also contains other DNA sequences that code for the same CDR3. The chain combines TRBV7-2 with TRBJ1-2, with D possibly TRBD1 on 6 matching bases. Deletions cut 2 bases from V and 5 bases from J, with 6 bases between. CDR3 length equals 12 residues. The germline gives CDR1 SGHTA, CDR2 FQGNSA. This CDR3 reads CASSLQGYGYTF. The DNA for the CDR3 is TGTGCCAGCAGCTTACAGGGGTATGGCTACACCTTC.

The chain joins TRBV6-6 to TRBJ2-1; 8 nucleotides match TRBD2. CDR3 length equals 14 residues. The ends lost 2 bases at V and 4 bases at J; junction bases unmatched: 1. CDR1 and CDR2 (germline): MNHNY, SVGAGI (reference sequence). This chain's CDR3 is CASSYRLAYNEQFF. The CDR3 DNA follows: TGTGCCAGCAGTTACCGACTAGCGTACAATGAGCAGTTCTTC.

In this sample, this clone turned up a few times. The rearrangement joins TRBV4-1 to TRBJ2-1, with a possible D match to TRBD1 (5 bases). Trimming took 1 base from V and 9 from J, leaving 16 bases between them. CDR1 and CDR2 from the germline V gene are MGHRA and YSYEKL. The CDR3 consists of 15 residues. The CDR3 DNA reads as TGCGCCAGCAGCCAAGCGGTAAACATTCAGGGTGAGCAGTTCTTC. This encodes CASSQAVNIQGEQFF.

This clone appeared a few times. The chain recombines TRBV6-6 with TRBJ1-2, with D perhaps matching TRBD1 (5 bases). This CDR3 is 15 amino acids long. Trimming shortened V by 4 bases and J by 4 bases, and 16 bases separated the two germline ends. The germline V gene encodes CDR1 MNHNY and CDR2 SVGAGI (reference sequence). The CDR3 spells CASSSFGTISYGYTF. For the CDR3, the DNA is TGTGCCAGCAGTTCTTTCGGGACTATCAGCTATGGCTACACCTTC.

The chain couples TRBV23-1 to TRBJ1-2, with unresolved D. TRBV23-1 belongs to the ORF category, with a function that is uncertain. The V end lost 8 bases, the J end lost 0 bases, and 13 bases lay between the germline ends. CDR3 size: 14 residues. CDR3 region: CASGPIEANYGYTF. The DNA for the CDR3 is TGCGCCAGCGGTCCCATTGAGGCTAACTATGGCTACACCTTC.

This clone was observed a handful of times. V gene TRBV5-3 combines with J gene TRBJ2-2, with TRBD1 identical over 7 bases. Being an ORF, TRBV5-3 has a function that is uncertain. There are 15 residues in the CDR3. With V trimmed by 2 bases and J by 6 bases, 7 bases remained unmatched. The CDR3 spells CARSFRTGGPGELFF. In DNA, the CDR3 is TGTGCCAGAAGCTTCCGGACAGGAGGCCCCGGGGAGCTGTTTTTT.

The chain links TRBV2 to TRBJ2-3; a possible D gene is TRBD1 (6 bases). Per germline, CDR1 SNHLY and CDR2 FYNNEI. The V end was cut by 1 base, the J end by 3 bases, with 8 bases between. The CDR3 sequence is 14 residues long. The CDR3 bases are TGTGCCAGCAGTGAAGGGACAGATACAGATACGCAGTATTTT. It encodes CASSEGTDTDTQYF.

The rearrangement links TRBV7-2 to TRBJ2-3; D possibly corresponds to TRBD2 (5 bases). The CDR3 runs to 17 residues. Trimming cost V 3 bases and J 2 bases, with 18 bases left between them. CDR1 is SGHTA and CDR2 is FQGNSA in the germline V gene. The chain's CDR3 is CASSFSSYSGYTDTQYF. The CDR3 DNA follows: TGTGCCAGCAGCTTTAGCAGTTATTCGGGGTACACAGATACGCAGTATTTT.

The genes are TRBV6-1 and TRBJ2-7; D is perhaps TRBD2 (6 bases). CDR3 size: 14 residues. Germline V gives CDR1 MNHNS, CDR2 SASEGT. Trimming took off 3 bases at V and 5 bases at J, with 14 bases between the two ends. The DNA of the CDR3 is TGTGCCAGCAGTGAGGGAGGTCTCCGGGACGAGCAGTACTTC. The encoded protein is CASSEGGLRDEQYF.

This clone was detected a few times. V is TRBV4-1 and J is TRBJ1-4; D perhaps matches TRBD1 (6 bases). CDR3 length: 15 residues. Looked up from germline, CDR1 is MGHRA and CDR2 is YSYEKL. The germline V and J ends were trimmed by 1 base and 8 bases, with 14 bases remaining between them. The CDR3: CASSQAGGAGEKLFF. As DNA, the CDR3 is TGCGCCAGCAGCCAAGCCGGGGGGGCTGGGGAAAAACTGTTTTTT.

CDR3 loop: CASSVGASGGAGQETQYF. The CDR3 coding sequence is TGTGCCAGCAGCGTAGGGGCTAGCGGGGGGGCGGGGCAGGAGACCCAGTACTTC. V is TRBV9 and J is TRBJ2-5; 12 bases line up with TRBD2. The junction had 11 bases not matched to a gene; V was cut back by 0 bases and J by 5 bases. The CDR3 length is 18 residues. Per the germline V gene, CDR1 is SGDLS and CDR2 is YYNGEE.

The rearrangement joins TRBV19 to TRBJ1-5, with TRBD1 matching over 7 bases. CDR3 length: 15 residues. Unmatched junction bases numbered 10, after V lost 6 bases and J lost 5 bases. The germline V gene has CDR1 LNHDA and CDR2 SQIVND (reference sequence). The CDR3 DNA reads as TGTGCCAGTAGCCCTACAGGGGATGGATATCAGCCCCAGCATTTT. Its translation: CASSPTGDGYQPQHF.

This chain joins TRBV30 and TRBJ2-7; 7 bases match TRBD2. The V gene's germline CDR1 is GTSNPN and CDR2 SVGIG (reference sequence). The CDR3 consists of 13 residues. Trimming took 0 bases from V and 5 from J; bases not matched to a gene: 4. The CDR3 DNA is TGTGCCTGGAGTGTCCGGGGGGTCAACGAGCAGTACTTC. Amino acids: CAWSVRGVNEQYF.

This chain uses TRBV2 with TRBJ2-6, with D tentatively TRBD2 (6 bases). The CDR3 has 15 amino acids. The germline gives CDR1 SNHLY, CDR2 FYNNEI. Trimming took 9 bases from V and 0 from J, leaving 12 bases between them. CDR3 in amino acids: CASVRESSGANVLTF. In nucleotides, the CDR3 is TGTGCCAGTGTGCGGGAAAGCTCTGGGGCCAACGTCCTGACTTTC.

The gene calls are TRBV10-2 and TRBJ1-5; the D gene is possibly TRBD1 (5 bases). The CDR3 is 15 amino acids. Trimming removed 6 bases from V and 0 bases from J, with 12 bases in between. Germline CDR1 reads WSHSY; CDR2 reads SAAADI. The CDR3 here is CASSGGKNSNQPQHF. In nucleotides, the CDR3 is TGCGCCAGCAGCGGGGGGAAAAATAGCAATCAGCCCCAGCATTTT.

The rearrangement uses TRBV27 and TRBJ2-7; 9 positions agree with TRBD1. Germline trimming cut 5 bases from V and 7 bases from J; bases unmatched to any gene: 15. Germline values: CDR1 MNHEY, CDR2 SMNVEV (reference sequence). The CDR3 runs 16 residues. The CDR3 nucleotides read TGTGCCAGCAGTCTCACAGTCCGGGACAGGGCTCGGGAGCAGTACTTC. Protein product: CASSLTVRDRAREQYF.

This clone was counted only a few times. This chain connects TRBV5-1 to TRBJ2-5, with D hard to call. V shed 0 bases and J shed 5 bases, with 14 bases lying between them. Per germline, CDR1 SGHRS and CDR2 YFSETQ. The CDR3 length is 15 residues. CDR3 sequence: CASSLGAGGGETQYF. CDR3 sequence (DNA): TGCGCCAGCAGCTTGGGGGCTGGTGGTGGTGAGACCCAGTACTTC. Full variable domain (outside the CDR3, taken from reference TRBV5-1 and TRBJ2-5): KAGVTQTPRYLIKTRGQQVTLSCSPISGHRSVSWYQQTPGQGLQFLFEYFSETQRNKGNFPGRFSGRQFSNSRSEMNVSTLELGDSALYLCASSLGAGGGETQYFGPGTRLLVL.

The V and J genes are TRBV15 and TRBJ2-1, with a possible D match to TRBD1 (6 bases). The CDR3 spans 13 residues. Trimming shortened V by 3 bases and J by 7 bases, and 10 bases separated the two germline ends. The germline gives CDR1 LNHNV, CDR2 YYDKDF (reference sequence). CDR3 nucleotide sequence: TGTGCCACCAGCAGCACAGGGAAGAATGAGCAGTTCTTC. Protein: CATSSTGKNEQFF.

The chain uses TRBV10-1 and TRBJ1-6; 9 bases match TRBD1. The germline CDR1 and CDR2 sequences are WNHNN and SYGVQD (reference sequence). V was clipped by 0 bases and J by 10 bases; unmatched bases: 16. The CDR3 is 19 residues long. The CDR3 loop reads CASSESYLRSDRGESPLHF. CDR3 DNA sequence: TGCGCCAGCAGTGAGTCATATCTTAGGTCGGACAGGGGTGAGTCACCCCTCCACTTT.

The rearrangement uses TRBV9 and TRBJ1-2, with 8 bases identical to TRBD1. The V gene's germline CDR1 is SGDLS and CDR2 YYNGEE. V was pared by 4 bases and J by 7 bases, with 6 bases of the junction left unmatched. The CDR3 extends over 13 amino acids. The CDR3 is CASSTDRGGGYTF. The CDR3, as DNA: TGTGCCAGCAGCACCGACAGGGGCGGTGGCTACACCTTC.